The present T cell receptor (beta chain) was sequenced within a study of blood T cell repertoires in COVID-19. Overall study: Material from acute and convalescent COVID-19 was sourced from the United States, Italy and Spain. T cells, B-cell-depleted T cells, or PBMCs provided the cDNA or gDNA that served as material.

In the original workflow: Estimated nucleated cell counts came from reference gene primer amplification. Data came from immunoSEQ multiplex PCR; TCRdb stores just in-frame clones and leaves some out. Clonal size and the V and J genes are those of that table, whereas D and trimming came from the DNA. The sample records roughly 21,000 clones, 70% to 90% being singletons. Germline CDR1 MDHEN, CDR2 SYDVKM. Trimming left V 2 bases short and J 5 bases short, with 15 bases between. CDR3 length: 15 amino acids. Sequencing was performed on peripheral blood. The chain joins TRBV28 to TRBJ1-2; a possible D gene is TRBD1 (5 bases). This clonotype originated in a woman over 75 with active or convalescent COVID-19. The CDR3 DNA follows: TGTGCCAGCAGTTTACTCCTGACAGCAGTTTATGGCTACACCTTC. Translated: CASSLLLTAVYGYTF.